The next 18 T cell receptor beta chains were all read from a single sample in a study of T cells after yellow fever vaccination. One entry per CDR3 protein results from TCRdb running MiXCR on the 5' RACE reads. The table records 310,000 or so distinct CDR3 sequences, roughly 3.5% of them present only once. The sample was PBMCs, taken on the day of the yellow fever booster vaccination. Receptors were obtained from a young man who received the YFV17D yellow fever vaccine.

This clonotype was found many times. The chain recombines TRBV21-1 with TRBJ1-4; the D call in the table, TRBD1, was not verified against the DNA. TRBV21-1 is tagged as a pseudogene. The CDR3 covers 17 residues. The CDR3 spells CASSKAPQGRVYEKLFF. The CDR3 nucleotides read TGTGCCAGCAGCAAAGCGCCACAGGGACGGGTTTATGAAAAACTGTTTTTT.

The chain combines TRBV11-2 with TRBJ2-2; no reliable D call. The CDR3 is made up of 12 amino acids. CDR1 SGHAT and CDR2 FQNNGV come from the germline V gene. The V end was cut by 7 bases, the J end by 5 bases, with 8 bases between. The CDR3 DNA reads as TGTGCCAGCATCACTGTAACCGGGGAGCTGTTTTTT. This gives the protein CASITVTGELFF. The entire variable domain, with the rest obtained from reference TRBV11-2 and TRBJ2-2, is as follows: EAGVAQSPRYKIIEKRQSVAFWCNPISGHATLYWYQQILGQGPKLLIQFQNNGVVDDSQLPKDRFSAERLKGVDSTLKIQPAKLEDSAVYLCASITVTGELFFGEGSRLTVL.

A few counts support this clonotype. The rearrangement uses TRBV6-2 or TRBV6-3 and TRBJ1-2; D may be TRBD1 (6 bases). CDR1 is MNHEY, CDR2 SVGEGT, per germline. This CDR3 region has 13 residues. V lost 1 base and J lost 8, with 11 bases in between. CDR3 residues: CASSYWQGQGYTF. The CDR3 DNA is TGTGCCAGCAGTTACTGGCAGGGGCAAGGCTACACCTTC.

The table lists this clonotype with many counts. The chain is built from TRBV6-6 and TRBJ2-1, with 9 bases matching TRBD2. The length of the CDR3 is 15 residues. Germline loops: CDR1 MNHNY, CDR2 SVGAGI (reference sequence). Germline trimming cut 5 bases from V and 7 bases from J; bases unmatched to any gene: 9. The CDR3 reads CASSAQAGGPNEQFF. DNA of the CDR3: TGTGCCAGCAGTGCGCAGGCGGGGGGGCCAAATGAGCAGTTCTTC.

This clonotype was detected ten times or more. The J gene is TRBJ1-6, the V gene TRBV7-6; D call uncertain. Trimming took 5 bases from V and 0 from J, leaving 8 bases between them. Germline V CDR1 and CDR2: SGHVS, FNYEAQ. The length of the CDR3 is 15 residues. This CDR3 reads CASSPQSSYNSPLHF. In DNA form, the CDR3 reads TGTGCCAGCAGCCCCCAGAGCTCCTATAATTCACCCCTCCACTTT.

This clonotype came up a few times. The chain employs TRBV5-5 and TRBJ2-3, with TRBD1 identical over 9 bases. The CDR3 runs 17 residues. CDR1 and CDR2 (germline): SGHKS, YYEKEE (reference sequence). Germline trimming cut 3 bases from V and 2 bases from J; bases unmatched to any gene: 10. CDR3 sequence reads: CASSYIQGAEITDTQYF. The CDR3 bases are TGTGCCAGCAGCTACATACAGGGGGCTGAAATCACAGATACGCAGTATTTT.

This clonotype has at least ten counts. The rearrangement links TRBV7-2 to TRBJ2-3; 9 bases are shared with TRBD1. This CDR3 region has 14 residues. Germline V gene lookup returns CDR1 SGHTA and CDR2 FQGNSA. Trimming took 5 bases from V and 4 from J; bases not matched to a gene: 4. The CDR3 DNA is TGTGCCAGCAGCCGGGACAGGGTGGCAGATACGCAGTATTTT. Protein sequence: CASSRDRVADTQYF. The full variable domain, with the rest looked up from reference TRBV7-2 and TRBJ2-3, is GAGVSQSPSNKVTEKGKDVELRCDPISGHTALYWYRQSLGQGLEFLIYFQGNSAPDKSGLPSDRFSAERTGGSVSTLTIQRTQQEDSAVYLCASSRDRVADTQYFGPGTRLTVL.

This chain uses TRBV19 with TRBJ1-6, with 8 bases matching TRBD1. The CDR3 sequence is 16 residues long. Germline V gene sequence: CDR1 LNHDA, CDR2 SQIVND (reference sequence). V trimming: 3 bases; J trimming: 9 bases; junction bases outside the gene matches: 10. The CDR3: CASSIRGRGRSSPLHF. As DNA, the CDR3 is TGTGCCAGTAGTATTCGAGGCAGGGGGCGAAGTTCACCCCTCCACTTT.

This clonotype has ten or more counts. This chain links TRBV20-1 with TRBJ2-3; 8 nucleotides match TRBD2. This CDR3 is 14 amino acids long. CDR1 DFQATT and CDR2 SNEGSKA come from the germline V gene (reference sequence). Trimming took 6 bases from V and 5 from J; bases not matched to a gene: 10. The CDR3 here is CSAPSSLAGDTQYF. Written as DNA, the CDR3 is TGCAGTGCCCCCTCCTCTCTAGCGGGAGATACGCAGTATTTT.

This clonotype was counted between two and nine times. The chain carries TRBV6-5 and TRBJ1-3; no clear D gene. There are 11 residues in the CDR3. Trimming cost V 5 bases and J 5 bases, with 4 bases left between them. Germline CDR1 reads MNHEY; CDR2 reads SVGAGI. CDR3 nucleotide sequence: TGTGCCAGCAGTAACAGAAACACCATATATTTT. Its translation is CASSNRNTIYF.

Many counts were recorded for this clonotype. The genes are TRBV24-1 and TRBJ1-2; D call uncertain. Germline CDR1 and CDR2: KGHDR and SFDVKD. V lost 2 bases and J 6 bases, leaving 9 bases between the germline ends. This CDR3 has 13 amino acids. CDR3 bases: TGTGCCACCAGTGATTCTCAGACAAATGGCTACACCTTC. The encoded protein is CATSDSQTNGYTF.

This clonotype was seen a single time. The V gene is TRBV7-8, the J gene TRBJ2-1, with 10 nucleotides matching TRBD2. The CDR3 totals 15 residues. J gave up 7 bases and V 4 bases, and 7 bases lay outside the gene matches. Germline CDR1 is SGHVS and CDR2 is FQNEAQ. The CDR3 region is CASSSIAGGRNEQFF. DNA of the CDR3: TGTGCCAGCAGCTCAATAGCGGGGGGCCGAAATGAGCAGTTCTTC.

In regard to this clonotype: Because the CDR3 is missing its conserved closing phenylalanine or tryptophan, this is likely a read error. This chain joins TRBV7-7 and TRBJ2-1; 8 bases align to TRBD2. CDR3 size: 14 residues. The V gene's germline CDR1 is SSHAT and CDR2 FNYEAQ (reference sequence). This CDR3 is CASSLGTGGDEQFL. The CDR3 DNA follows: TGTGCTAGCAGCCTCGGGACGGGAGGGGATGAGCAGTTCCTC.

This clonotype was counted ten times or more. The chain is built from TRBV5-1 and TRBJ2-3; no firm D call. Germline CDR1 is SGHRS and CDR2 is YFSETQ. The CDR3 sequence is 16 residues long. V dropped 2 bases and J dropped 0 bases, with 13 bases sitting between them. CDR3 sequence (DNA): TGCGCCAGCAGCTTTTGGCTTCCACCTAGCACAGATACGCAGTATTTT. Protein: CASSFWLPPSTDTQYF. Based on the CDR3 plus reference TRBV5-1 and TRBJ2-3, the full variable domain is KAGVTQTPRYLIKTRGQQVTLSCSPISGHRSVSWYQQTPGQGLQFLFEYFSETQRNKGNFPGRFSGRQFSNSRSEMNVSTLELGDSALYLCASSFWLPPSTDTQYFGPGTRLTVL.

This clonotype appeared a few times. The gene calls are TRBV5-5 and TRBJ1-2; no definite D call. Trimming shortened V by 1 base and J by 5 bases, and 9 bases separated the two germline ends. The CDR3 has 13 amino acids. CDR1 and CDR2 (germline): SGHKS, YYEKEE (reference sequence). This chain's CDR3 is CASSLNTAYGYTF. The CDR3 DNA reads TGTGCCAGCAGCTTGAATACAGCTTATGGCTACACCTTC.

This clonotype was seen at least ten times. This chain links TRBV7-9 with TRBJ2-1, with 10 bases matching TRBD1. J gave up 8 bases and V 5 bases, and 6 bases lay outside the gene matches. CDR1 is SEHNR and CDR2 is FQNEAQ in the germline V gene (reference sequence). This CDR3 has 14 amino acids. Written as DNA, the CDR3 is TGTGCCAGCAGCCCACCGACAGGGGGCGATGAGCAGTTCTTC. Residues: CASSPPTGGDEQFF.

This clonotype was counted a few times. The CDR3 is CATSDLGLGDTQYF. The DNA of the CDR3 is TGTGCCACCAGTGATTTGGGATTGGGGGATACGCAGTATTTT. The J gene is TRBJ2-3, the V gene TRBV24-1; no reliable D call. This CDR3 has 14 amino acids. CDR1 is KGHDR and CDR2 is SFDVKD in the germline V gene. Trimming removed 0 bases at V and 6 bases at J, with 9 bases between.

This clonotype was seen ten or more times. This chain joins TRBV6-5 and TRBJ2-5; 8 nucleotides align to TRBD2. Trimming cost V 5 bases and J 6 bases; bases outside gene matches: 8. Germline-derived CDR1 and CDR2 are MNHEY and SVGAGI. This CDR3 region has 14 residues. CDR3 sequence: CASSQIAGKKTQYF. The CDR3 bases are TGTGCCAGCAGTCAGATAGCGGGAAAAAAGACCCAGTACTTC.